The 5 T cell receptor beta chains reported below all come from one sample, sequenced in a study of glioma-infiltrating T cells after dendritic cell vaccination. Time point in this sample: after dendritic cell vaccination, including at tumor progression/relapse. Sequencing was performed with immunoSEQ multiplex PCR; in TCRdb, only in-frame clones are kept and a portion is missing. The repertoire includes just under 100,000 clones, 80% of them detected once, and roughly 5.9% sits in the top ten. Sequenced here: blood, sampled after dendritic cell vaccination. Receptors originate from a human donor with glioblastoma.

The chain combines TRBV6-1 with TRBJ1-5; 9 bases line up with TRBD1. Looked up from germline, CDR1 is MNHNS and CDR2 is SASEGT. V lost 7 bases and J lost 4; bases outside the gene matches: 5. This CDR3 spans 14 amino acids. In DNA, the CDR3 is TGTGCCAGCACCCCGGGACAGGGTAATCAGCCCCAGCATTTT. Translated: CASTPGQGNQPQHF.

The chain couples TRBV5-8 to TRBJ2-5, with D tentatively TRBD2 (6 bases). The germline CDR1 and CDR2 sequences are SGHTS and YDEGEE. There are 15 residues in the CDR3. Trimming shortened V by 3 bases and J by 4 bases, and 16 bases separated the two germline ends. CDR3 amino acids: CASSSGRGIGETQYF. CDR3 DNA: TGTGCCAGCAGCTCCGGTCGCGGGATTGGAGAGACCCAGTACTTC.

This chain joins TRBV18 and TRBJ2-7; no definite D call. V shed 4 bases and J shed 4 bases, with 23 bases lying between them. This CDR3 region has 17 residues. Germline values: CDR1 KGHSH, CDR2 LQKENI. The CDR3 sequence: CASSRGVTPVFDYEQYF. In nucleotides, the CDR3 is TGTGCCAGCTCACGAGGAGTGACTCCCGTATTTGATTACGAGCAGTACTTC. The full variable domain, its missing parts supplied by reference TRBV18 and TRBJ2-7, is NAGVMQNPRHLVRRRGQEARLRCSPMKGHSHVYWYRQLPEEGLKFMVYLQKENIIDESGMPKERFSAEFPKEGPSILRIQQVVRGDSAAYFCASSRGVTPVFDYEQYFGPGTRLTVT.

A single count supports this clone. The chain has TRBV30 and TRBJ2-1; D perhaps matches TRBD2 (5 bases). Trimming left V 2 bases short and J 9 bases short, with 14 bases between. Germline V gives CDR1 GTSNPN, CDR2 SVGIG (reference sequence). The CDR3 length is 13 residues. As DNA, the CDR3 is TGTGCCTGGAGTAGCGGACCCCCAGGTGAGCAGTTCTTC. Protein sequence: CAWSSGPPGEQFF. Variable domain in full (rest from reference TRBV30 and TRBJ2-1): SQTIHQWPATLVQPVGSPLSLECTVEGTSNPNLYWYRQAAGRGLQLLFYSVGIGQISSEVPQNLSASRPQDRQFILSSKKLLLSDSGFYLCAWSSGPPGEQFFGPGTRLTVL.

The rearrangement links TRBV6-5 to TRBJ1-5; D is perhaps TRBD1 (5 bases). Germline CDR1 MNHEY, CDR2 SVGAGI. The CDR3 is 15 residues long. Trimming removed 4 bases at V and 6 bases at J, with 16 bases between. CDR3: CASSSNPDIGQPQHF. In DNA, the CDR3 is TGTGCCAGCAGTTCGAATCCGGACATCGGTCAGCCCCAGCATTTT.